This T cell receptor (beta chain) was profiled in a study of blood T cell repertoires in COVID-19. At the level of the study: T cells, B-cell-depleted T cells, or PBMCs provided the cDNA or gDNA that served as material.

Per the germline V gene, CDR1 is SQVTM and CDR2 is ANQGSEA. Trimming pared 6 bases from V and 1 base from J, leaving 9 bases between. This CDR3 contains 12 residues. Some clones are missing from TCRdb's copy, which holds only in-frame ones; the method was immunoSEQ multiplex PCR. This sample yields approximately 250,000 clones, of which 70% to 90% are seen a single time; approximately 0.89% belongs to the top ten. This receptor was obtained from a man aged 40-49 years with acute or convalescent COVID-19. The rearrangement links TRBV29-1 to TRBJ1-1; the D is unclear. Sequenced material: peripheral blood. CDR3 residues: CSVETRNTEAFF. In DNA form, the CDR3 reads TGCAGCGTCGAAACCAGGAACACTGAAGCTTTCTTT.